Below, one TCR beta chain is given with its context. The PCR employed 60 Vbeta primers together with 13 Jbeta primers. Sequencing was performed with immunoSEQ multiplex PCR; in TCRdb, only in-frame clones are kept and a portion is missing. This sample yields 150,000 to 200,000 clones, of which around 90% are seen a single time; roughly 1.8% belongs to the top ten. Looked up from germline, CDR1 is SEHNR and CDR2 is FQNEAQ (reference sequence). This CDR3 has 13 amino acids. V was cut by 5 bases and J by 6 bases, with 13 bases left in between. The data belong to a study of cytomegalovirus exposure and HLA in healthy donors.

The source material was PBMCs. The chain carries TRBV7-9 and TRBJ1-2; D gene ambiguous. The clonotype was recovered from a young woman in good health and CMV-seronegative. The CDR3 region is CASSLVHGDGYTF. CDR3 nucleotides: TGTGCCAGCAGCCTGGTGCACGGGGATGGCTACACCTTC.